This TCR beta chain was documented in a study of molecular identifiers for immune sequencing clone quantification. Study conclusions and caveats: Identical TCR molecules can share a barcode, and this sharing could underestimate highly expanded clone sizes.

Trimming stripped 7 bases from V and 4 bases from J, with 17 bases between. Germline lookup yields CDR1 SQVTM and CDR2 ANQGSEA. The CDR3 extends over 14 amino acids. The CD8+CD4-CCR7+CD45RA+ phenotype defined the sorted naive CD8 T cells. TCRdb used MiXCR to reprocess the PCR reads, holding one entry per CDR3 protein. The table includes approximately 670,000 distinct CDR3 sequences, nearly 20% detected once. As for this clonotype: Its antigen is still unknown.

Specimen: naive CD8+ T cells from blood, with Jurkat cell RNA spiked in. Documented subset: FACS-sorted CD8+CD4-CCR7+CD45RA+ naive T cells. The rearrangement links TRBV29-1 to TRBJ1-5; the D is unclear. This TCR was recovered from a human donor in good health. Some libraries in this study had Jurkat cell RNA spiked in. The CDR3 loop reads CSAQVGGFNQPQHF. CDR3 coding DNA: TGCAGCGCTCAAGTGGGTGGATTTAATCAGCCCCAGCATTTT.